This TCR beta chain was recovered during a study of beta chain features in type 1 diabetes. The authors reverse transcribed all of the isolated RNA, so sequencing captured expressed TCRB transcripts. Using immunoSEQ multiplex PCR, the repertoire was profiled, and TCRdb retains in-frame clones only, with some absent. The sample has 550,000 to 850,000 clones, about an eighth seen once. This clone was counted between two and nine times. Its antigen is undetermined. Study-level points and caveats: Shortening that was moderate but significant affected the TCRB CDR3s of Type 1 diabetes patients in all four CD4+ subsets. At VDJ recombination sites, type 1 diabetes patients had fewer insertions and more deleted nucleotides.

Trimming removed 4 bases from V and 3 bases from J, with 11 bases in between. Germline CDR1 and CDR2: SGHRS and YFSETQ. The CDR3 contains 13 residues. Sequencing used naive CD4+ T cells from blood. The receptor was isolated from a man aged 18 to 35 with type 1 diabetes. The rearrangement uses TRBV5-1 and TRBJ2-7; D gene ambiguous. CDR3 DNA sequence: TGCGCCAGCAGCCCTAGGGAACTCTACGAGCAGTACTTC. This encodes CASSPRELYEQYF. The full variable domain, in which reference TRBV5-1 and TRBJ2-7 provide the parts outside the CDR3, is KAGVTQTPRYLIKTRGQQVTLSCSPISGHRSVSWYQQTPGQGLQFLFEYFSETQRNKGNFPGRFSGRQFSNSRSEMNVSTLELGDSALYLCASSPRELYEQYFGPGTRLTVT.